This T cell receptor (beta chain) stems from a study of blood T cell repertoires in COVID-19 (dated by TCRdb to 2018 to 2021). About the investigation overall: Collaborator samples came from the United States, Italy and Spain and covered acute and convalescent phases of COVID-19. The material from the prospective study consisted of cDNA or gDNA derived from T cells, B-cell-depleted T cells, or PBMCs. Deeply sampled blood TCRbeta repertoires from subjects exposed to, actively infected with, or recovered from COVID-19 were included in the dataset. A freely available public database, intended as a resource for researchers studying the immune response to SARS-CoV-2, is where the repertoires were released. Samples were obtained from the ongoing ImmuneRACE study (first 160 participants) and from some 1,200 subjects provided by 6 global collaborators. Sample metadata almost always included a de-identified subject ID, COVID-19 status, age in years and sex. Where available, HLA class I and class II types were taken from metadata supplied by the sample provider and were not determined by assay-based typing. What the study reported, not specific to this receptor: The quantity of clinical and demographic metadata differed by source and by participant and was supplied without curation.

The CDR3 starts with the cysteine, ends with the phenylalanine, and has 14 residues. The only DNA kept is the CDR3, 42 bases in frame from the first base. According to the germline V gene (reference sequence), CDR1 reads LNHDA and CDR2 reads SQIVND. The V and J ends are trimmed by 0 bases and 10 bases, leaving 10 bases between them. One collaborating source in Seattle enrolled patients while the patients were actively infected and followed the patients over time throughout the course of disease. The collaborating institutions used their own protocols to collect whole blood in K2EDTA tubes. For TCRbeta analysis, collaborators shipped samples as frozen whole blood, isolated PBMCs, or DNA extracted from either of those sample types. The immunoSEQ Assay, a bias-controlled multiplex PCR, was used to amplify TCRbeta CDR3 regions from genomic DNA. In the original analysis: The number of nucleated cells in each sample was estimated by amplification of reference gene primers within the assay. Sequence reads were collapsed and filtered to measure the absolute abundance of every unique TCRbeta CDR3 rearrangement. Productive Simpson clonality was computed per sample as the square root of Simpson's diversity index over productive rearrangements. TCRdb mirrors the immuneACCESS table, restricted to in-frame sequences. Some clones are absent from its copies; in checked studies, under half trace to an unresolved V gene, and the reason for the others is unknown. V and J calls and clone size follow that table, whereas D and trimming were derived from the DNA. The sample table contains some 450,000 clones; only one count was recorded for 70% to 90% of them. The top ten clones comprise roughly 0.87% of the sample.

This clone was seen a single time. No cognate antigen has been identified for it. No base quality information exists; no much larger clone differs at one position. The sequence came from a man aged 18 to 29 with COVID-19, enrolled during active disease. Sequencing was done on a sample of peripheral blood. Here the chain combines TRBV19 and TRBJ1-6; TRBD1 might be the D gene, on 5 matching bases. Here the CDR3 is given as CASSIDWEGSPLHF. The nucleotide sequence is given as TGTGCCAGTAGTATAGATTGGGAGGGGTCACCCCTCCACTTT.